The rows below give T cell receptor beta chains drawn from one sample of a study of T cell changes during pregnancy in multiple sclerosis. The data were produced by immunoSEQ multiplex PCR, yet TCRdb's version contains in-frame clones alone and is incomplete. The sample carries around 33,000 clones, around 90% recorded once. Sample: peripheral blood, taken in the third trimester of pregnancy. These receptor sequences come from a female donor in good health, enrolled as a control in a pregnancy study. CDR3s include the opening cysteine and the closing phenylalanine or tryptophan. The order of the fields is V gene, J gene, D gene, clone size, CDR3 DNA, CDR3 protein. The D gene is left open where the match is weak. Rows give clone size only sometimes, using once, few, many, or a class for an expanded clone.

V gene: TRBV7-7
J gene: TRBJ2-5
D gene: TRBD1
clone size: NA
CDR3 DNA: TGTGCTAGCAGCTTAAGAGCTCCGCAGGGGGCAGGGGAGACCCAGTACTTC
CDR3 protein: CASSLRAPQGAGETQYF

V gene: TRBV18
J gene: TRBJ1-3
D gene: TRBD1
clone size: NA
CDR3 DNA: TGTGCCAGCTCACCTTTGAGGACAGGCGTCGGCGGAAACACCATATATTTT
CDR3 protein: CASSPLRTGVGGNTIYF

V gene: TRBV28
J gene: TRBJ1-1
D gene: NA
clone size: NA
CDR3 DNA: TGTGCCAGCAGTTTTAGAGTTGGCGGGGGGAACACTGAAGCTTTCTTT
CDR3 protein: CASSFRVGGGNTEAFF

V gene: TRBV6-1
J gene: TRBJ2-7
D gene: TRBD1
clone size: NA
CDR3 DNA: TGTGCCAGCAGTGAAACAGGGGGCGCGGGGTCCTACGAGCAGTACTTC
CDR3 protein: CASSETGGAGSYEQYF

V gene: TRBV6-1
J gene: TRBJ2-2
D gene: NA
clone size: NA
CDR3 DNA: TGTGCCAGCAGTGTCGCCGGGACTAACACCGGGGAGCTGTTTTTT
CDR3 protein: CASSVAGTNTGELFF

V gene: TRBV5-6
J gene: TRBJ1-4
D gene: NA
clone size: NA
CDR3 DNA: TGTGCCAGCACCATGGGGGGGCGGAATGAAAAACTGTTTTTT
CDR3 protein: CASTMGGRNEKLFF

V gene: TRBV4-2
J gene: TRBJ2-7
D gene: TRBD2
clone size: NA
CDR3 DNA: TGTGCCAGCAGCCAAGAATCCCTCCGCGAGGGGAGGGAACCCTACGAGCAGTACTTC
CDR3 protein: CASSQESLREGREPYEQYF

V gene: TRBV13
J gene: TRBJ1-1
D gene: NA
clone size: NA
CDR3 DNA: TGTGCCAGCAGCTTTGGCAGGGTTGGAGGGGACACTGAAGCTTTCTTT
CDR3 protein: CASSFGRVGGDTEAFF

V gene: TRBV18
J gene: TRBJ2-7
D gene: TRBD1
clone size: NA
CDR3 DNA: TGTGCCAGCTCACTTGGGACAGGGGGCCGGTACGAGCAGTACTTC
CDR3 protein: CASSLGTGGRYEQYF

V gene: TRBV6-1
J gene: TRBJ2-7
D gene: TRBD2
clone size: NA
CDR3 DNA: TGTGCCAGCGGTAGCGGGATTACCTACGAGCAGTACTTC
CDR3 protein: CASGSGITYEQYF

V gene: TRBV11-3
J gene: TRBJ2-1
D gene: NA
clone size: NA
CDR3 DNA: TGTGCCAGCAGCTTAGGGCGGGGCTCCAATGAGCAGTTCTTC
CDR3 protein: CASSLGRGSNEQFF

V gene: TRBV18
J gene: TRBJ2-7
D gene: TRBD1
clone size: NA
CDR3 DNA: TGTGCCAGCTCACCACTCCCTACAGGGGGTGGCGACGAGCAGTACTTC
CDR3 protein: CASSPLPTGGGDEQYF

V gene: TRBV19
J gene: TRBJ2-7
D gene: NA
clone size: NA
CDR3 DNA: TGTGCCAGTAGTACCCAACAGGGTCCTCCCTACGAGCAGTACTTC
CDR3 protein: CASSTQQGPPYEQYF

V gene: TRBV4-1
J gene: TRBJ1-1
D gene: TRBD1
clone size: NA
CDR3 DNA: TGCGCCAGCAGCCAAGATGGGGGGACAGGGGTGAACACTGAAGCTTTCTTT
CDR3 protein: CASSQDGGTGVNTEAFF

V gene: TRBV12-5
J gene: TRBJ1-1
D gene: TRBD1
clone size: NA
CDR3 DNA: TGTGCTAGTGGTTTACGCCTCCCTGGACAGGGGGCCTCGGGGACTGAAGCTTTCTTT
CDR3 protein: CASGLRLPGQGASGTEAFF

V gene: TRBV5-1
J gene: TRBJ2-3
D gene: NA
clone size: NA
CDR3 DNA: TGCGCCAGCAGCTTGGATGGTCGGGGCACAGATACGCAGTATTTT
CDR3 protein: CASSLDGRGTDTQYF

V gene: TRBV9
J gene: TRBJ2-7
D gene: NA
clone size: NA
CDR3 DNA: TGTGCCAGCAGCGCCGGACAGTCGGGATACGAGCAGTACTTC
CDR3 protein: CASSAGQSGYEQYF

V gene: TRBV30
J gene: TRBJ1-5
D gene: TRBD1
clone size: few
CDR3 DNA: TGTGCCTGGAGCCCAGGGGGACATTATAGCAATCAGCCCCAGCATTTT
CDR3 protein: CAWSPGGHYSNQPQHF

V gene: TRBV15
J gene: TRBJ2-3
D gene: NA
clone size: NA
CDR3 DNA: TGTGCCACCAGCAGGGGGACGGAGGGGCGCACAGATACGCAGTATTTT
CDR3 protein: CATSRGTEGRTDTQYF

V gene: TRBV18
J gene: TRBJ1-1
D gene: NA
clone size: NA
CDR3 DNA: TGTGCCAGCTCTCTTGGACTGGGTACTGAAGCTTTCTTT
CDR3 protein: CASSLGLGTEAFF

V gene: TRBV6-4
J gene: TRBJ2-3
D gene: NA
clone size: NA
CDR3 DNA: TGTGCCAGCAGTGCGTCCAGGGGGGCAGATACGCAGTATTTT
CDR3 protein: CASSASRGADTQYF

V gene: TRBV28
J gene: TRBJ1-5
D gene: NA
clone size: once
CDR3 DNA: TGTGCCAGCAGCCCGGCAGGCTGGTGGCCCCAGCATTTT
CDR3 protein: CASSPAGWWPQHF

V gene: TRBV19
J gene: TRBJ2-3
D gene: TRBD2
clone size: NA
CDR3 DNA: TGTGCCAGTAGTATTGCTAGCGGGATAACAGATACGCAGTATTTT
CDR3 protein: CASSIASGITDTQYF

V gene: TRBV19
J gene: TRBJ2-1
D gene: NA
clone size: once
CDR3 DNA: TGTGCCAGTAGGGGAGTGGGGGAGCAGTTCTTC
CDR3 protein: CASRGVGEQFF

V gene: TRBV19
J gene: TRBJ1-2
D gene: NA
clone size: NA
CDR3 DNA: TGTGCCAGTTCCGAAATGGGACTCGGCTATGGCTACACCTTC
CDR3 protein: CASSEMGLGYGYTF

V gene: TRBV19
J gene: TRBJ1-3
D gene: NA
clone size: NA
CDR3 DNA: TGTGCCAGTACCCCACCGGACAGATTTGCTGGAAACACCATATATTTT
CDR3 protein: CASTPPDRFAGNTIYF

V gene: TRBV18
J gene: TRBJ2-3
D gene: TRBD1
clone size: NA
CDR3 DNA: TGTGCCAGCTCAGCCACGGGACAGGGAAGCACAGATACGCAGTATTTT
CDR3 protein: CASSATGQGSTDTQYF

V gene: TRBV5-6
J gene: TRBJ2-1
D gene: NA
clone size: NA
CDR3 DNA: TGTGCCAGCAGCTTGGCCCCTAGCAATGAGCAGTTCTTC
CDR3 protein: CASSLAPSNEQFF

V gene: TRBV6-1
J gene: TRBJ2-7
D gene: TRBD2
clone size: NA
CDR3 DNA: TGTGCCAGCAGTGAGGTAGCGGGAGGGGCCTACGAGCAGTACTTC
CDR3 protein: CASSEVAGGAYEQYF

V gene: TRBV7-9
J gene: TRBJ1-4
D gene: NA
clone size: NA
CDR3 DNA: TGTGCCAGCAGCTTAGTCGGGGGTGGTGAAAAACTGTTTTTT
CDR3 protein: CASSLVGGGEKLFF

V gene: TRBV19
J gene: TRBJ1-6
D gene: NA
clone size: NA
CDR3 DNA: TGTGCCAGTAGTGTTAGAAATTCACCCCTCCACTTT
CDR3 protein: CASSVRNSPLHF

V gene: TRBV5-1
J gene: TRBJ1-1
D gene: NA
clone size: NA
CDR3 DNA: TGCGCCAGCAGCGCCCTGCTGTCGGGGAACACTGAAGCTTTCTTT
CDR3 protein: CASSALLSGNTEAFF

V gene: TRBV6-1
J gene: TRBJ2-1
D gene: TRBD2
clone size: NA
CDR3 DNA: TGTGCCAGCAGTGAAGCTCCTAGCGGGAGGGATGAGCAGTTCTTC
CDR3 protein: CASSEAPSGRDEQFF